This TCR delta chain was found in a study of γδ T cells in repeated Plasmodium falciparum infection. TCRdb re-analyzed the multiplex PCR reads via CATT. This sample has some 50,000 delta-chain clones; roughly 1.6% occur once, and the top ten carry roughly 8.6%. With 4 bases removed from V and 0 bases from J, the gap between germline ends came to 18 bases. The CDR3 consists of 17 residues. Looked up from germline, CDR1 is TSWWSYY and CDR2 is QGS. The table lists this clone with many counts. TCRdb's protein for this DNA is that of a much larger clone and differs from the translation at residue 9, likely a read error; the protein shown is the DNA translation. Flow sorting of PBMC yielded separate Vgamma9/Vdelta2+ and Vdelta2-negative gammadelta T cell populations for bulk repertoire analysis.

Sequenced: gamma-delta T cells from blood. The V call is TRDV1, the J call TRDJ1, with D possibly TRDD3 on 6 matching bases. The receptor comes from a pool of human donors (malaria-infected and uninfected, not separated). The CDR3 here is CALGGIGGNLYTDKLIF. The CDR3 bases are TGTGCTCTTGGGGGAATAGGGGGGAATCTGTACACCGATAAACTCATCTTT.